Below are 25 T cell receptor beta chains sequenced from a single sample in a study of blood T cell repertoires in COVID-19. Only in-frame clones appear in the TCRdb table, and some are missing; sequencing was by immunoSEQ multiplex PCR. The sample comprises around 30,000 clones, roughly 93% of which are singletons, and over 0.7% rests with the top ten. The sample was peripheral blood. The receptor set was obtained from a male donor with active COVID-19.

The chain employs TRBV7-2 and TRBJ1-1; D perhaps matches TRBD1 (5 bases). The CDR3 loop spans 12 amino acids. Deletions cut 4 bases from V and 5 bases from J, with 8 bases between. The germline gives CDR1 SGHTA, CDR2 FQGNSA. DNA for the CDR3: TGTGCCAGCAGCTGGGCAGGGACTGAAGCTTTCTTT. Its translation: CASSWAGTEAFF.

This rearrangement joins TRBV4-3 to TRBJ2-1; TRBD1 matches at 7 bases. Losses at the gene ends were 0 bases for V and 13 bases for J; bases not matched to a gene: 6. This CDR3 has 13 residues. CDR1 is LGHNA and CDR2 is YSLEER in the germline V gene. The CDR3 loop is CASSQEPGTVQFF. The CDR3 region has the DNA TGCGCCAGCAGCCAAGAGCCCGGGACAGTCCAGTTCTTC.

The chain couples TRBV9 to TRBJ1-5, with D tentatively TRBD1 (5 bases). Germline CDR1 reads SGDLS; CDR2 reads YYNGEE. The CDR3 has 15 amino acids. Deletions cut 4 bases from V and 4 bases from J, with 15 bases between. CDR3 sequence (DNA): TGTGCCAGCAGCCAAACAGGTCGTTATAATCAGCCCCAGCATTTT. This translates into CASSQTGRYNQPQHF.

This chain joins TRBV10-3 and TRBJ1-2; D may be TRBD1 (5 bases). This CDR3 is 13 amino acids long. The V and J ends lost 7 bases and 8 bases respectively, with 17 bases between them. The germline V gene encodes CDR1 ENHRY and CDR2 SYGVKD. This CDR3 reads CAINGQGIEGYTF. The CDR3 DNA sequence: TGTGCCATCAACGGCCAGGGAATTGAGGGCTACACCTTC.

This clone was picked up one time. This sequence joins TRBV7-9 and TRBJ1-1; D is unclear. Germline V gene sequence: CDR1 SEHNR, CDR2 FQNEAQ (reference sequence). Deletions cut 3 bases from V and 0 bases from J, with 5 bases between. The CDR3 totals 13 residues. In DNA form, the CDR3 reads TGTGCCAGCAGCTTTACAGTGAACACTGAAGCTTTCTTT. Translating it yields CASSFTVNTEAFF.

CDR3: CASSEDIFGKGQGGNQPQHF. For the CDR3, the DNA is TGTGCCAGCAGTGAGGATATCTTCGGAAAAGGACAGGGTGGCAATCAGCCCCAGCATTTT. The chain uses TRBV2 and TRBJ1-5; TRBD1 agrees at 8 bases. V lost 3 bases and J lost 2; bases outside the gene matches: 18. The CDR3 is made up of 20 amino acids. The V gene's germline CDR1 is SNHLY and CDR2 FYNNEI.

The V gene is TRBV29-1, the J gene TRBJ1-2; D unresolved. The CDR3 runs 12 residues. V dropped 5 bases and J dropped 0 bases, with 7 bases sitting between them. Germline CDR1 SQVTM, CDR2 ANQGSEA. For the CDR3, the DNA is TGCAGCGTTTCACAGTCTAACTATGGCTACACCTTC. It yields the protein CSVSQSNYGYTF.

The chain's CDR3 is CASSGDRGANTGELFF. Here the CDR3 DNA reads TGCGCCAGCAGCGGCGACAGGGGCGCTAACACCGGGGAGCTGTTTTTT. The chain couples TRBV5-1 to TRBJ2-2, with TRBD1 matching over 8 bases. V shed 4 bases and J 2 bases; nucleotides not matched to a gene: 7. The germline V gene has CDR1 SGHRS and CDR2 YFSETQ. The CDR3 runs 16 residues. Combining the CDR3 with reference TRBV5-1 and TRBJ2-2 gives the whole variable domain KAGVTQTPRYLIKTRGQQVTLSCSPISGHRSVSWYQQTPGQGLQFLFEYFSETQRNKGNFPGRFSGRQFSNSRSEMNVSTLELGDSALYLCASSGDRGANTGELFFGEGSRLTVL.

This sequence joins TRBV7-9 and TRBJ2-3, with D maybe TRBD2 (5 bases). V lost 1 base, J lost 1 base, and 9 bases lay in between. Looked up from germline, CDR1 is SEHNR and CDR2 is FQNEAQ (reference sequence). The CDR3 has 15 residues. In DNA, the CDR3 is TGTGCCAGCAGCTTAGTCGCCGGGGGCACAGATACGCAGTATTTT. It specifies CASSLVAGGTDTQYF.

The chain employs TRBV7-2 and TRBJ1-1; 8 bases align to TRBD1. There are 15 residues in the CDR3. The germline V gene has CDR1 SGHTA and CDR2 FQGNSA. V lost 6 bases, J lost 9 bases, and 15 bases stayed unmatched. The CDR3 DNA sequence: TGTGCCAGCAGGGATGTTTTGGACAGGGTTCGGCAAGCTTTCTTT. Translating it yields CASRDVLDRVRQAFF.

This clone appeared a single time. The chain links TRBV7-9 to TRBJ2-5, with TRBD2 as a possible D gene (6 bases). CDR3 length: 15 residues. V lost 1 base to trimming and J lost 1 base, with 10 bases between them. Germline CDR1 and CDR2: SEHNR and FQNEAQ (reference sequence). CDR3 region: CASSLVWDSQETQYF. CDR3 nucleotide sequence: TGTGCCAGCAGCTTAGTATGGGACTCCCAAGAGACCCAGTACTTC.

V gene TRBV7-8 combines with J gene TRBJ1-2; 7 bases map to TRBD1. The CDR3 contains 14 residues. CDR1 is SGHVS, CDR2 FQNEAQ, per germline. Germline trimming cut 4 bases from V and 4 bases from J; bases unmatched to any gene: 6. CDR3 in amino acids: CASSSRQGLYGYTF. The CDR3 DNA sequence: TGTGCCAGCAGCTCCCGACAGGGACTCTATGGCTACACCTTC.

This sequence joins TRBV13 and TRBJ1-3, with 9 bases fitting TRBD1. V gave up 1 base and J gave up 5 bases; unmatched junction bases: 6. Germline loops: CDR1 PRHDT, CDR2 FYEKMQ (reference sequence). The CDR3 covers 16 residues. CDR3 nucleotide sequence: TGTGCCAGCAGCTTAGTGGACGGACAGGGGAGAAACACCATATATTTT. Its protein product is CASSLVDGQGRNTIYF.

As DNA, the CDR3 is TGTGCCAGCAGCCTAAAAGTATCGACAAGCTCTAACTATGGCTACACCTTC. Translating it yields CASSLKVSTSSNYGYTF. The gene calls are TRBV4-2 and TRBJ1-2; D is unclear. The germline V gene has CDR1 LGHNA and CDR2 YNFKEQ. The V and J ends lost 4 bases and 0 bases respectively, with 18 bases between them. CDR3 size: 17 residues.

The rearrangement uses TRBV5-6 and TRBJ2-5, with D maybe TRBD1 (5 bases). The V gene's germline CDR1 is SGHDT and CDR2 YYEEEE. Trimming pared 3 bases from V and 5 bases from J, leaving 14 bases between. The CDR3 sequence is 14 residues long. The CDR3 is CASSSLQVRETQYF. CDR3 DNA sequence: TGTGCCAGCAGCTCCCTACAGGTCCGGGAGACCCAGTACTTC.

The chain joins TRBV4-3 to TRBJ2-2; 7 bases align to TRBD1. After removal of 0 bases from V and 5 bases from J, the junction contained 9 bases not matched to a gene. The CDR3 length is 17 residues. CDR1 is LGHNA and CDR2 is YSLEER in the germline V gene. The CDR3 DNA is TGCGCCAGCAGCCAAGATAATGAGGGGGCAGGAACCGGGGAGCTGTTTTTT. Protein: CASSQDNEGAGTGELFF.

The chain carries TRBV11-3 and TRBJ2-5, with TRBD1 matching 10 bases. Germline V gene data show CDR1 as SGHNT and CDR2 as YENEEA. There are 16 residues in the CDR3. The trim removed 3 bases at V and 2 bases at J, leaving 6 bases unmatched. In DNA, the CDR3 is TGTGCCAGCAGCTTGGGGGACAGGGGTTATCAAGAGACCCAGTACTTC. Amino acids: CASSLGDRGYQETQYF. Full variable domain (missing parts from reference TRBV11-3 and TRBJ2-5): EAGVVQSPRYKIIEKKQPVAFWCNPISGHNTLYWYLQNLGQGPELLIRYENEEAVDDSQLPKDRFSAERLKGVDSTLKIQPAELGDSAVYLCASSLGDRGYQETQYFGPGTRLLVL.

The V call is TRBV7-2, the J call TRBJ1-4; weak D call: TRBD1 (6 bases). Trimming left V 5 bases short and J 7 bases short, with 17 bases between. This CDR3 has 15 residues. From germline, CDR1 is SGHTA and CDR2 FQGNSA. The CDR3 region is CASSNTGRVGEKLFF. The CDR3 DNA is TGTGCCAGCAGCAACACAGGGAGGGTGGGTGAAAAACTGTTTTTT.

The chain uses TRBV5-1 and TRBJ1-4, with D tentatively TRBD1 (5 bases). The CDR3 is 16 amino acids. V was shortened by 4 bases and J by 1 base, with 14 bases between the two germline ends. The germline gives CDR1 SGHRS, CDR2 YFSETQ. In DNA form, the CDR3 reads TGCGCCAGCAGCCCGGGCGTCGGGGGAACTAATGAAAAACTGTTTTTT. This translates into CASSPGVGGTNEKLFF.

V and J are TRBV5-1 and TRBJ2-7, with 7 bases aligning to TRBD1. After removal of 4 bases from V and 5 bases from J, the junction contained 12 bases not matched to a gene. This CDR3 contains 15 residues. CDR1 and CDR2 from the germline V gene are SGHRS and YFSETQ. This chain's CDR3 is CASSLRGLEVNEQYF. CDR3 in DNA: TGCGCCAGCAGCCTTAGGGGGCTGGAGGTAAACGAGCAGTACTTC.

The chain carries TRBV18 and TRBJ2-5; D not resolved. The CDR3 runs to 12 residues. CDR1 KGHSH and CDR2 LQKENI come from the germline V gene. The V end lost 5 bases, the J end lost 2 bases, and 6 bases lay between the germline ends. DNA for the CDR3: TGTGCCAGCTCAGGAGCGCAAGAGACCCAGTACTTC. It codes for CASSGAQETQYF.

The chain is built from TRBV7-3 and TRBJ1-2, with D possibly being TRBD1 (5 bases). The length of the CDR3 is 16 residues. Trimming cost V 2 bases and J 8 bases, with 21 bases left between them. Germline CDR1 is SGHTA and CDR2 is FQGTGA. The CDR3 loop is CASSLQGQSPPLGYTF. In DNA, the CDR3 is TGTGCCAGCAGCTTACAGGGTCAAAGTCCCCCCCTAGGCTACACCTTC.

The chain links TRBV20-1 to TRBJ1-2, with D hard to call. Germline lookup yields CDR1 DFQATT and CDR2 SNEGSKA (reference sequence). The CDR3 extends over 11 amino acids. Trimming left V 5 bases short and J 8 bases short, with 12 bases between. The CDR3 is CSARTVSGYTF. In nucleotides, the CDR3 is TGCAGTGCTCGTACCGTTAGCGGCTACACCTTC.

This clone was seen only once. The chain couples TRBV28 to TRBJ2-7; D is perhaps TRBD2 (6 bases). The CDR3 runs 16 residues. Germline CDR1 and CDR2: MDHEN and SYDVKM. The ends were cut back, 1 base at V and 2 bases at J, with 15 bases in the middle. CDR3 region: CASSLSGGSTPYEQYF. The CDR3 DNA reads TGTGCCAGCAGTTTATCCGGGGGTTCCACCCCCTACGAGCAGTACTTC.

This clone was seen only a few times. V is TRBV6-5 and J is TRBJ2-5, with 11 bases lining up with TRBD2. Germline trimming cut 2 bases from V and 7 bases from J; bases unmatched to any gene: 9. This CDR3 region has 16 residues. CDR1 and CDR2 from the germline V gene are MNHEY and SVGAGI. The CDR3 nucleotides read TGTGCCAGCAGTTACATGGCTAGCGGGGGGAGGGGGACCCAGTACTTC. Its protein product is CASSYMASGGRGTQYF.